This entry lists 16 T cell receptor beta chains sequenced from one sample in a study of CD8 T cells in Susac syndrome. RNA amounts of roughly 0.45 to 1 ug underwent reverse transcription with random hexamers. In TCRdb, the immunoSEQ multiplex PCR reads were re-called with MiXCR into one record per CDR3 protein. Altogether about 240,000 distinct CDR3 sequences are present, about 96% being singletons, with the ten largest covering 0.1%. Sequenced sample: CD4+ T cells from PBMCs. These receptors all stem from a human donor with Susac syndrome.

The CDR3 loop is CASGLAVSYEQYF. The CDR3 DNA is TGTGCTAGTGGTTTGGCCGTATCCTACGAGCAGTACTTC. The chain carries TRBV12-5 and TRBJ2-7, with D unclear. The V and J ends lost 1 base and 1 base respectively, with 5 bases between them. This CDR3 has 13 residues. Germline CDR1 LGHNT, CDR2 FRNRAP.

This clonotype was detected a few times. The chain couples TRBV3-1 to TRBJ1-4; D gene unclear. Germline V CDR1 and CDR2: LGHDT, YNNKEL (reference sequence). The CDR3 consists of 16 residues. V lost 0 bases and J 0 bases, leaving 8 bases between the germline ends. The CDR3 reads CASSQDRAATNEKLFF. The DNA for the CDR3 is TGTGCCAGCAGCCAAGATCGGGCAGCAACTAATGAAAAACTGTTTTTT. Complete variable domain (other parts from reference TRBV3-1 and TRBJ1-4): DTAVSQTPKYLVTQMGNDKSIKCEQNLGHDTMYWYKQDSKKFLKIMFSYNNKELIINETVPNRFSPKSPDKAHLNLHINSLELGDSAVYFCASSQDRAATNEKLFFGSGTQLSVL.

The chain combines TRBV30 with TRBJ1-1; D gene ambiguous. CDR1 GTSNPN and CDR2 SVGIG come from the germline V gene (reference sequence). This CDR3 has 13 residues. Trimming took 0 bases from V and 12 from J, leaving 17 bases between them. CDR3 amino acids: CAWSVRPGGRTFF. CDR3 coding DNA: TGTGCCTGGAGTGTACGGCCGGGCGGGAGGACTTTCTTT.

The chain couples TRBV12-3 or TRBV12-4 to TRBJ1-3, with a tentative D call TRBD1 (6 bases). V dropped 5 bases and J dropped 2 bases, with 16 bases sitting between them. The CDR3 contains 16 residues. CDR3 residues: CASSTFRDTAGNTIYF. The DNA of the CDR3 is TGTGCCAGCAGTACTTTTCGGGACACAGCTGGAAACACCATATATTTT.

This chain joins TRBV30 and TRBJ1-5; D not resolved. V was trimmed by 0 bases and J by 1 base, leaving 7 bases between them. Germline V gene data show CDR1 as GTSNPN and CDR2 as SVGIG (reference sequence). This CDR3 is built from 14 residues. Here the CDR3 reads CAWSVSSSNQPQHF. The DNA of the CDR3 is TGTGCCTGGAGTGTAAGCTCAAGCAATCAGCCCCAGCATTTT.

The gene calls are TRBV20-1 and TRBJ2-3, with 14 bases aligning to TRBD2. The CDR3 is 14 residues long. Trimming removed 8 bases from V and 4 bases from J; junction bases left unmatched: 5. CDR1 and CDR2 from the germline V gene are DFQATT and SNEGSKA (reference sequence). In DNA form, the CDR3 reads TGCAGTTCCGCGACTAGCGGGAGGGCAGATACGCAGTATTTT. Translating it yields CSSATSGRADTQYF.

This clonotype occurred once. The rearrangement uses TRBV12-3 or TRBV12-4 and TRBJ2-4; D is tentatively TRBD1 or TRBD2 (5 bases each). CDR3 size: 13 residues. Trimming pared 7 bases from V and 1 base from J, leaving 8 bases between. The CDR3 nucleotides read TGTGCCAGCAACTGGGGGGCCAAAAACATTCAGTACTTC. Translated, it gives CASNWGAKNIQYF.

The V gene is TRBV15, the J gene TRBJ2-1; 8 bases match TRBD1. Trimming took 4 bases from V and 4 from J; bases not matched to a gene: 3. This CDR3 spans 14 amino acids. Per the germline V gene, CDR1 is LNHNV and CDR2 is YYDKDF (reference sequence). The CDR3 here is CATSKRTGYNEQFF. DNA for the CDR3: TGTGCCACCAGCAAGCGGACAGGGTACAATGAGCAGTTCTTC.

This chain uses TRBV9 with TRBJ1-2, with a possible D match to TRBD1 (5 bases). The V and J ends lost 0 bases and 5 bases respectively, with 14 bases between them. Per germline, CDR1 SGDLS and CDR2 YYNGEE. CDR3 length equals 15 residues. The DNA of the CDR3 is TGTGCCAGCAGCGTAGCTTCGGGACTGGGGTATGGCTACACCTTC. It encodes CASSVASGLGYGYTF.

Remarks on this clonotype: An end of the junction differs from the germline gene, which may be a read error. The chain couples TRBV27 to TRBJ2-4; possible D gene TRBD1, 6 bases. The germline V gene encodes CDR1 MNHEY and CDR2 SMNVEV (reference sequence). The CDR3 covers 15 residues. DNA of the CDR3: TGTGCCAGCAGTCTATCCGGGACATCCGTTCTCATTCAGTACTTC. This codes for CASSLSGTSVLIQYF.

The chain links TRBV20-1 to TRBJ2-7; 7 bases are a match to TRBD1. CDR3 length: 13 residues. Germline loops: CDR1 DFQATT, CDR2 SNEGSKA (reference sequence). After removal of 5 bases from V and 0 bases from J, the junction contained 4 bases not matched to a gene. Here the CDR3 reads CSAETGISYEQYF. The DNA of the CDR3 is TGCAGTGCTGAGACAGGGATCTCCTACGAGCAGTACTTC.

This clonotype was seen a single time. The gene calls are TRBV29-1 and TRBJ1-5; possible D gene TRBD1, 5 bases. CDR1 is SQVTM, CDR2 ANQGSEA, per germline. The V end lost 4 bases, the J end lost 1 base, and 8 bases lay between the germline ends. This CDR3 is built from 13 residues. Here the CDR3 reads CSVGAGSNQPQHF. In DNA, the CDR3 is TGCAGCGTTGGGGCAGGGAGCAATCAGCCCCAGCATTTT.

J is TRBJ2-5 and V is TRBV4-1; TRBD2 matches at 9 bases. Per germline, CDR1 MGHRA and CDR2 YSYEKL. The CDR3 runs to 17 residues. The V and J ends lost 4 bases and 4 bases, in that order; junction bases with no gene match: 13. Here the CDR3 DNA reads TGCGCCAGCAGCCCCAGGGCTCCGGCGGGGGGGGGAGAGACCCAGTACTTC. Its protein product is CASSPRAPAGGGETQYF.

The CDR3 sequence is CSARRRGVGRDTQYF. The CDR3 bases are TGCAGTGCTAGAAGGAGAGGGGTCGGGAGAGATACGCAGTATTTT. This chain joins TRBV20-1 and TRBJ2-3; a weak D match, TRBD2 (6 bases). The V end lost 2 bases, the J end lost 5 bases, and 17 bases lay between the germline ends. This CDR3 is 15 amino acids long. The germline V gene encodes CDR1 DFQATT and CDR2 SNEGSKA (reference sequence).

V gene TRBV30 combines with J gene TRBJ2-1; 11 bases are shared with TRBD2. The CDR3 is 15 residues long. Germline V gene lookup returns CDR1 GTSNPN and CDR2 SVGIG (reference sequence). With 3 bases clipped from V and 8 bases from J, the junction kept 9 bases outside the gene matches. The CDR3 coding sequence is TGTGCCTGGAGCTCGGGGACTAGCGGTTTGCATGAGCAGTTCTTC. Residues: CAWSSGTSGLHEQFF. The complete variable domain, with remaining parts taken from reference TRBV30 and TRBJ2-1, reads SQTIHQWPATLVQPVGSPLSLECTVEGTSNPNLYWYRQAAGRGLQLLFYSVGIGQISSEVPQNLSASRPQDRQFILSSKKLLLSDSGFYLCAWSSGTSGLHEQFFGPGTRLTVL.

The chain couples TRBV9 to TRBJ2-7; tentatively, D is TRBD2 (5 bases). The V gene's germline CDR1 is SGDLS and CDR2 YYNGEE. The length of the CDR3 is 14 residues. The V end lost 0 bases, the J end lost 6 bases, and 13 bases lay between the germline ends. The CDR3 sequence: CASSVGAALSEQYF. The CDR3 coding sequence is TGTGCCAGCAGCGTAGGAGCGGCCCTTAGCGAGCAGTACTTC.